What follows are 32 T cell receptor beta chains derived from one specimen sequenced in a study of blood T cells in healthy people across ages. The use of a sample-barcoded 5' primer and a J-beta primer mix characterized a second PCR of roughly 6 to 11 cycles. In TCRdb, the 5' RACE reads were re-called with MiXCR into one record per CDR3 protein. This sample yields roughly 1.7 million distinct CDR3 sequences, of which roughly 30% are seen a single time; roughly 12% belongs to the top ten. The specimen was blood. The receptors shown here come from a woman younger than 45 in good health.

This clonotype was counted only a few times. The V and J genes are TRBV20-1 and TRBJ2-5; 9 bases line up with TRBD1. The CDR3 runs 18 residues. V lost 0 bases and J lost 5; bases outside the gene matches: 16. The germline V gene encodes CDR1 DFQATT and CDR2 SNEGSKA (reference sequence). The CDR3 spells CSARDYPAWDRASETQYF. CDR3 in DNA: TGCAGTGCTAGAGATTATCCGGCTTGGGACAGGGCGTCGGAGACCCAGTACTTC.

This clonotype was observed at least ten times. This sequence joins TRBV6-6 and TRBJ2-7; perhaps TRBD2 as D (5 bases). V gave up 6 bases and J gave up 1 base, with 10 bases separating them. The germline CDR1 and CDR2 sequences are MNHNY and SVGAGI (reference sequence). The CDR3 consists of 13 residues. The chain's CDR3 is CASRPRGSYEQYF. CDR3 coding DNA: TGTGCCAGCAGGCCCCGGGGTTCCTACGAGCAGTACTTC.

As to this clonotype: A much larger clone differs by one base, so this may be a read error. The genes are TRBV4-1 and TRBJ2-6; 10 bases line up with TRBD1. After removal of 4 bases from V and 4 bases from J, the junction contained 10 bases not matched to a gene. Germline lookup yields CDR1 MGHRA and CDR2 YSYEKL. The CDR3 runs to 18 residues. This CDR3 reads CASSRVWDRGAGANVLTF. Here the CDR3 DNA reads TGCGCCAGCAGCCGAGTGTGGGACAGGGGCGCGGGGGCCAACGTCCTGACTTTC.

The chain is built from TRBV2 and TRBJ1-2, with TRBD1 as a possible D gene (6 bases). This CDR3 is built from 13 residues. The germline V gene has CDR1 SNHLY and CDR2 FYNNEI. Between the trimmed V and J ends, which lost 7 bases and 4 bases, there was a span of 13 bases. The CDR3: CASTSGHFYGYTF. CDR3 DNA sequence: TGTGCCAGCACTTCGGGACACTTCTATGGCTACACCTTC.

This clonotype was found a few times. The chain combines TRBV20-1 with TRBJ2-7; the D is unclear. This CDR3 comprises 14 residues. V gave up 0 bases and J gave up 0 bases, with 9 bases separating them. Looked up from germline, CDR1 is DFQATT and CDR2 is SNEGSKA (reference sequence). The CDR3 DNA is TGCAGTGCTAGAGATCGGGCAGGCTCCTACGAGCAGTACTTC. This sequence encodes CSARDRAGSYEQYF.

CDR3 sequence (DNA): TGTGCCAGCAGCCCCCCGGCCCAGCGCCGGGGGCGGGAGACCCAGTACTTC. Its translation is CASSPPAQRRGRETQYF. This chain connects TRBV9 to TRBJ2-5; D assignment may be TRBD1 or TRBD2 (6 bases each). The CDR3 spans 17 residues. V was cut by 4 bases and J by 5 bases, with 24 bases left in between. The germline V gene encodes CDR1 SGDLS and CDR2 YYNGEE.

A word on this clonotype: One end of the junction fails to match germline, which may point to a read error. The CDR3 loop is CSASLGLNRPQHF. CDR3 sequence (DNA): TGTAGTGCTAGTTTAGGGCTCAATCGGCCCCAGCATTTT. This chain links TRBV20-1 with TRBJ1-5; D unresolved. The CDR3 is 13 amino acids. CDR1 is DFQATT, CDR2 SNEGSKA, per germline (reference sequence).

This clonotype has a count of ten or more. The V call is TRBV2, the J call TRBJ2-3; D is tentatively TRBD1 or TRBD2 (5 bases each). The CDR3 has 15 amino acids. Trimming took 7 bases from V and 4 from J, leaving 18 bases between them. CDR1 and CDR2 (germline): SNHLY, FYNNEI. The CDR3 nucleotides are TGTGCCAGCATGGTTCCCCGGGGCAGTTCAGATACGCAGTATTTT. As protein: CASMVPRGSSDTQYF.

This clonotype came up a few times. The J gene is TRBJ1-2, the V gene TRBV28; no firm D call. V was pared by 6 bases and J by 4 bases, with 18 bases between. Germline CDR1 is MDHEN and CDR2 is SYDVKM. CDR3 length equals 15 residues. CDR3 amino acids: CASSPGLEKVYGYTF. The CDR3 DNA sequence: TGTGCCAGCAGCCCTGGACTGGAGAAGGTCTATGGCTACACCTTC.

The chain employs TRBV20-1 and TRBJ2-1; D may be TRBD2 (6 bases). Trimming left V 6 bases short and J 7 bases short, with 19 bases between. In germline, CDR1 is DFQATT, CDR2 SNEGSKA (reference sequence). The CDR3 runs to 14 residues. CDR3 protein: CSALPGLPENEQFF. CDR3 DNA: TGCAGTGCCCTACCGGGACTGCCGGAGAATGAGCAGTTCTTC.

The V and J genes are TRBV7-2 and TRBJ2-1; a possible D gene is TRBD2 (6 bases). In germline, CDR1 is SGHTA, CDR2 FQGNSA. This CDR3 region has 15 residues. Trimming pared 1 base from V and 3 bases from J, leaving 10 bases between. The CDR3 nucleotides are TGTGCCAGCAGCTTAGGCGGGATATACTACAATGAGCAGTTCTTC. This sequence encodes CASSLGGIYYNEQFF.

The J gene is TRBJ2-3, the V gene TRBV3-1; 8 nucleotides agree with TRBD2. J gave up 2 bases and V 4 bases, and 8 bases lay outside the gene matches. Germline V lookup: CDR1 LGHDT, CDR2 YNNKEL (reference sequence). The CDR3 extends over 16 amino acids. The CDR3 coding sequence is TGTGCCAGCAGCCCGACACTAGCGGAAGTCACAGATACGCAGTATTTT. This codes for CASSPTLAEVTDTQYF.

This clonotype occurred a few times. This chain links TRBV5-1 with TRBJ2-7; no definite D call. The CDR3 has 15 residues. Germline values: CDR1 SGHRS, CDR2 YFSETQ. V was cut by 0 bases and J by 0 bases, with 10 bases left in between. The CDR3 DNA follows: TGCGCCAGCAGCTTGGAAGGCCGGGCCTCCTACGAGCAGTACTTC. Translated, it gives CASSLEGRASYEQYF. The full variable domain, with the rest looked up from reference TRBV5-1 and TRBJ2-7, is KAGVTQTPRYLIKTRGQQVTLSCSPISGHRSVSWYQQTPGQGLQFLFEYFSETQRNKGNFPGRFSGRQFSNSRSEMNVSTLELGDSALYLCASSLEGRASYEQYFGPGTRLTVT.

The chain is built from TRBV7-2 and TRBJ2-7; D not resolved. V shed 3 bases and J shed 9 bases, with 18 bases lying between them. CDR1 is SGHTA and CDR2 is FQGNSA in the germline V gene. This CDR3 comprises 14 residues. The CDR3 DNA is TGTGCCAGCAGCTTCCGGGCCCCGGGTTGGGGGCAGTACTTC. Protein sequence: CASSFRAPGWGQYF.

This clonotype was seen only a few times. The chain is built from TRBV25-1 and TRBJ2-1, with TRBD2 matching 10 bases. This CDR3 has 15 amino acids. Trimming cost V 4 bases and J 6 bases; bases outside gene matches: 6. Germline lookup yields CDR1 MGHDK and CDR2 SYGVNS. The CDR3 reads CASSVAGGPGNEQFF. The CDR3 nucleotides are TGTGCCAGCAGTGTAGCGGGAGGCCCAGGCAATGAGCAGTTCTTC.

This clonotype came up a few times. The chain carries TRBV7-9 and TRBJ1-2, with TRBD1 as a possible D gene (5 bases). The CDR3 loop spans 14 amino acids. Trimming took off 1 base at V and 5 bases at J, with 11 bases between the two ends. Germline V gives CDR1 SEHNR, CDR2 FQNEAQ (reference sequence). In nucleotides, the CDR3 is TGTGCCAGCAGCTTAGGCGTAGGGGTATATGGCTACACCTTC. It specifies CASSLGVGVYGYTF.

This clonotype was detected a few times. The gene calls are TRBV11-2 and TRBJ1-6; D remains unclear. V was cut by 4 bases and J by 8 bases, with 6 bases left in between. Germline V gene sequence: CDR1 SGHAT, CDR2 FQNNGV. The CDR3 extends over 12 amino acids. The CDR3 DNA reads as TGTGCCAGCAGCTCAAAGGATTCACCCCTCCACTTT. It is translated as CASSSKDSPLHF.

This clonotype has a count of ten or more. V and J are TRBV7-9 and TRBJ2-7; D remains ambiguous. V was cut by 3 bases and J by 0 bases, with 6 bases left in between. The CDR3 length is 13 residues. The germline V gene has CDR1 SEHNR and CDR2 FQNEAQ (reference sequence). The CDR3 nucleotides read TGTGCCAGCAGCTTTATGTACTCCTACGAGCAGTACTTC. Its protein is CASSFMYSYEQYF.

This clonotype was recorded a few times. This rearrangement joins TRBV2 to TRBJ2-4; D ambiguous. The CDR3 totals 13 residues. The germline V gene encodes CDR1 SNHLY and CDR2 FYNNEI. The V and J ends lost 7 bases and 5 bases respectively, with 12 bases between them. The CDR3 DNA is TGTGCCAGCAAACGAGACGTAGAAAACATTCAGTACTTC. The encoded protein is CASKRDVENIQYF.

This clonotype was counted between two and nine times. The genes are TRBV28 and TRBJ2-1; tentative D call: TRBD2 (6 bases). The CDR3 is made up of 16 amino acids. The V end lost 5 bases, the J end lost 3 bases, and 17 bases lay between the germline ends. Germline CDR1 and CDR2: MDHEN and SYDVKM. CDR3 in amino acids: CASSGGSGSSYNEQFF. Here the CDR3 DNA reads TGTGCCAGCAGTGGGGGGAGTGGGAGTAGCTACAATGAGCAGTTCTTC.

The chain employs TRBV12-3 or TRBV12-4 and TRBJ1-4; TRBD1 aligns across 9 bases. The V gene end was trimmed by 5 bases and the J gene end by 6 bases; junction bases not matched to a gene: 7. This CDR3 comprises 15 residues. The CDR3: CASSIHRGQHEKLFF. The CDR3 DNA is TGTGCCAGCAGTATACACAGGGGGCAGCATGAAAAACTGTTTTTT.

Regarding this clonotype: This sequence may be a read error, since a much larger clone differs from it by one base. V usage is TRBV20-1 and J usage is TRBJ2-7; 14 nucleotides agree with TRBD2. The CDR3 is 15 residues long. Germline assignment: CDR1 DFQATT and CDR2 SNEGSKA (reference sequence). The V and J ends lost 2 bases and 9 bases, in that order; junction bases with no gene match: 9. CDR3 coding DNA: TGCAGTGCTAGAAAGGGACTAGCGGGAGCTGGTGTGCAGTACTTC. Translation gives CSARKGLAGAGVQYF.

The chain couples TRBV11-2 to TRBJ2-7, with D perhaps being TRBD1 or TRBD2 (5 bases each). Trimming removed 3 bases from V and 3 bases from J, with 12 bases in between. This CDR3 comprises 14 residues. Germline CDR1 reads SGHAT; CDR2 reads FQNNGV. The CDR3 nucleotides are TGTGCCAGCAGCTTTGGGGGTTTCCGCTACGAGCAGTACTTC. It yields the protein CASSFGGFRYEQYF.

The J gene is TRBJ1-2, the V gene TRBV29-1; TRBD1 is a possible D gene (6 bases). The CDR3 consists of 13 residues. V was trimmed by 0 bases and J by 8 bases, leaving 13 bases between them. In germline, CDR1 is SQVTM, CDR2 ANQGSEA. The CDR3 nucleotides are TGCAGCGTTGAAGACCAGGGGACGTACGGCTACACCTTC. This sequence encodes CSVEDQGTYGYTF.

Worth noting for this clonotype: A single base separates this from a much larger clone, so it may be a read error. The chain has TRBV29-1 and TRBJ2-7; TRBD2 matches 8 bases. The CDR3 runs 15 residues. J lost 0 bases, V lost 5 bases, and 9 bases had no gene match. Germline CDR1 is SQVTM and CDR2 is ANQGSEA. CDR3 coding DNA: TGCAGCGTTACCCCGGGACTAGGGAGCTCCTACGAGCAGTACTTC. It yields the protein CSVTPGLGSSYEQYF.

J is TRBJ2-1 and V is TRBV12-3 or TRBV12-4; the D is unclear. The CDR3 contains 13 residues. Trimming shortened V by 6 bases and J by 6 bases, and 12 bases separated the two germline ends. The CDR3 protein is CASRLALSNEQFF. CDR3 in DNA: TGTGCCAGCAGACTTGCCTTGTCCAATGAGCAGTTCTTC.

The genes are TRBV20-1 and TRBJ2-3, with TRBD2 as a possible D gene (5 bases). Per germline, CDR1 DFQATT and CDR2 SNEGSKA (reference sequence). This CDR3 has 13 residues. Trimming cost V 3 bases and J 5 bases, with 12 bases left between them. For the CDR3, the DNA is TGCAGTGCTAGGGACGGGAACCGAGATACGCAGTATTTT. Translated: CSARDGNRDTQYF.

As regards this clonotype: This may stem from a read error, because a much larger clone lies one nucleotide away. The chain carries TRBV20-1 and TRBJ2-3, with a weak D call TRBD2 (6 bases). The CDR3 sequence is 13 residues long. CDR1 DFQATT and CDR2 SNEGSKA come from the germline V gene (reference sequence). Trimming took 8 bases from V and 8 from J, leaving 20 bases between them. In nucleotides, the CDR3 is TGCAGTACTACCCCCGGGACTTTGGCTACGCAGTATTTT. This encodes CSTTPGTLATQYF.

The CDR3: CAWSVSTDSYQPQHF. The CDR3 nucleotides are TGTGCCTGGAGTGTATCTACCGACAGTTATCAGCCCCAGCATTTT. The gene calls are TRBV30 and TRBJ1-5; tentative D call: TRBD1 (5 bases). Trimming cost V 0 bases and J 5 bases, with 14 bases left between them. The CDR3 spans 15 residues. Germline CDR1 GTSNPN, CDR2 SVGIG (reference sequence).

V usage is TRBV29-1 and J usage is TRBJ2-5, with D perhaps matching TRBD2 (5 bases). Judging by the DNA end, TRBJ2-7 fits better; the J call may be wrong. Germline values: CDR1 SQVTM, CDR2 ANQGSEA. The CDR3 runs to 13 residues. The CDR3 region is CSVTVTGRYEQYF. The DNA of the CDR3 is TGCAGCGTTACGGTTACTGGGAGATACGAGCAGTACTTC.

The V call is TRBV6-1, the J call TRBJ1-2, with 10 bases matching TRBD1. V was pared by 3 bases and J by 3 bases, with 10 bases of the junction left unmatched. The CDR3 is 17 amino acids. In germline, CDR1 is MNHNS, CDR2 SASEGT. The CDR3 is CASSETLRQGAHYGYTF. The CDR3 coding sequence is TGTGCCAGCAGTGAGACTCTACGACAGGGGGCCCACTATGGCTACACCTTC.

This clonotype was recorded at least ten times. The J gene is TRBJ2-1, the V gene TRBV5-1; 8 nucleotides align to TRBD2. The CDR3 contains 15 residues. The V gene's germline CDR1 is SGHRS and CDR2 YFSETQ. After removal of 0 bases from V and 4 bases from J, the junction contained 3 bases not matched to a gene. For the CDR3, the DNA is TGCGCCAGCAGCTTGGGGGCTAGCGGGTACAATGAGCAGTTCTTC. Amino acids: CASSLGASGYNEQFF.